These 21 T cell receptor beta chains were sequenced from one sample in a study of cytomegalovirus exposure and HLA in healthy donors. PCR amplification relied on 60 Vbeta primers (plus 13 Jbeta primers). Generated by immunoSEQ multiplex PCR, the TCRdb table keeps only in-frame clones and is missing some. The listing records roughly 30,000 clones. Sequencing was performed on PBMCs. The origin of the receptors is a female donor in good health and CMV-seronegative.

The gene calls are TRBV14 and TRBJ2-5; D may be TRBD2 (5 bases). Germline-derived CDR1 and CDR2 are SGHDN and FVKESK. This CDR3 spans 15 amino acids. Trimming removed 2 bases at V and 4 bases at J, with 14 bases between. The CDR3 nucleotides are TGTGCCAGCAGCCAAACCGCGGCCGCGGGAGAGACCCAGTACTTC. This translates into CASSQTAAAGETQYF.

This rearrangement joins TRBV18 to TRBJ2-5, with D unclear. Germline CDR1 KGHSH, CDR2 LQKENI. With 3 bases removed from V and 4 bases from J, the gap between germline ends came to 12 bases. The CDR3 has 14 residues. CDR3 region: CASSPPTSRETQYF. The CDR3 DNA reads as TGTGCCAGCTCACCGCCGACCTCTAGAGAGACCCAGTACTTC.

The DNA of the CDR3 is TGTGCCAGCAGCTTGACAGGGATCCAAGAGACCCAGTACTTC. This gives the protein CASSLTGIQETQYF. V and J are TRBV7-3 and TRBJ2-5, with 7 nucleotides matching TRBD1. The germline CDR1 and CDR2 sequences are SGHTA and FQGTGA. J was trimmed by 1 base and V by 3 bases; bases with no gene match: 2. This CDR3 has 14 residues.

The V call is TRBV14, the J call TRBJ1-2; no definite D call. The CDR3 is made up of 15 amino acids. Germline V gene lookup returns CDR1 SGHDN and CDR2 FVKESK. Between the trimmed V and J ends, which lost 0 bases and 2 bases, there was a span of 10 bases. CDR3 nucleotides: TGTGCCAGCAGCCAAGATTGGGCAGCAAACTATGGCTACACCTTC. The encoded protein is CASSQDWAANYGYTF.

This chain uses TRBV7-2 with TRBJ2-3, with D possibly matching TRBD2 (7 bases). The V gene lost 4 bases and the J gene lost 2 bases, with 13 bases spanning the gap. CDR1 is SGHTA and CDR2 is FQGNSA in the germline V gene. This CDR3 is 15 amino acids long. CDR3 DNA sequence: TGTGCCAGCAGCTACCGGGGGGCTGCCACAGATACGCAGTATTTT. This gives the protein CASSYRGAATDTQYF.

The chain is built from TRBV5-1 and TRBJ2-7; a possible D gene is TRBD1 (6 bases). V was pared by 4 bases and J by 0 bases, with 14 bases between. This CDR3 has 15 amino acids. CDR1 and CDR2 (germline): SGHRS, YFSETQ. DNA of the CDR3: TGCGCCAGCAGCCCGTGGACAGTAGTCTCCTACGAGCAGTACTTC. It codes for CASSPWTVVSYEQYF.

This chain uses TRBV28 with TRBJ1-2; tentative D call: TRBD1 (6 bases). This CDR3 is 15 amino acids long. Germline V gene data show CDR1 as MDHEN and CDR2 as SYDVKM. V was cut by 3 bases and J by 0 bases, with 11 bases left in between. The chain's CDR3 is CASSLHRVSNYGYTF. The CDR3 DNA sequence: TGTGCCAGCAGTTTGCACAGGGTCTCTAACTATGGCTACACCTTC.

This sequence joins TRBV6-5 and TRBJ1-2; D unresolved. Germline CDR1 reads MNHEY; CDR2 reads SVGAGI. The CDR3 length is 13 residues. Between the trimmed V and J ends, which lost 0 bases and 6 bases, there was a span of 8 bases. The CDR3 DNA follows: TGTGCCAGCAGTTACTCTGCGCGAAATGGCTACACCTTC. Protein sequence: CASSYSARNGYTF.

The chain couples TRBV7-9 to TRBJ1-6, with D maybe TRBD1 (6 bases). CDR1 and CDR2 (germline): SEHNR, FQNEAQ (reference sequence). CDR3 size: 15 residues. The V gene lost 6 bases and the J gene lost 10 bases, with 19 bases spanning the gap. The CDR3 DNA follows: TGTGCCAGCAGAAGCTTATTACAGGGAGACTCACCCCTCCACTTT. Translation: CASRSLLQGDSPLHF.

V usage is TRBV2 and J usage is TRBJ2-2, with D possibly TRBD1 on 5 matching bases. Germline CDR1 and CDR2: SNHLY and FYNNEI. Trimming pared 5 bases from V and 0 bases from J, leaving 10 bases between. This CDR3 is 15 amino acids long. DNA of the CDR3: TGTGCCAGCAGTTTCCAGGGCGCGAACACCGGGGAGCTGTTTTTT. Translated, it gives CASSFQGANTGELFF. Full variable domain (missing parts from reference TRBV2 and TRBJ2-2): EPEVTQTPSHQVTQMGQEVILRCVPISNHLYFYWYRQILGQKVEFLVSFYNNEISEKSEIFDDQFSVERPDGSNFTLKIRSTKLEDSAMYFCASSFQGANTGELFFGEGSRLTVL.

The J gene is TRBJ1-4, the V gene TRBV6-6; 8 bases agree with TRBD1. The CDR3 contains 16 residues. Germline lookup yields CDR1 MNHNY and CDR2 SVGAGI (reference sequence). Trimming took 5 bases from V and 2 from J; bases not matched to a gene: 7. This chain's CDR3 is CASSPRTGSTNEKLFF. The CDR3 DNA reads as TGTGCCAGCAGTCCGAGGACAGGGTCCACTAATGAAAAACTGTTTTTT.

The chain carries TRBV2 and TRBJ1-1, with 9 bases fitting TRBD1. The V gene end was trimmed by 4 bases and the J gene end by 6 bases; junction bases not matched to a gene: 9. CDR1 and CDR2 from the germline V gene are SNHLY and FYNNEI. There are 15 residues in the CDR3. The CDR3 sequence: CASSVTGGGLAEAFF. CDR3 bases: TGTGCCAGCAGTGTAACAGGGGGCGGCTTGGCTGAAGCTTTCTTT. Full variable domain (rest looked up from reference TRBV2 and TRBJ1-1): EPEVTQTPSHQVTQMGQEVILRCVPISNHLYFYWYRQILGQKVEFLVSFYNNEISEKSEIFDDQFSVERPDGSNFTLKIRSTKLEDSAMYFCASSVTGGGLAEAFFGQGTRLTVV.

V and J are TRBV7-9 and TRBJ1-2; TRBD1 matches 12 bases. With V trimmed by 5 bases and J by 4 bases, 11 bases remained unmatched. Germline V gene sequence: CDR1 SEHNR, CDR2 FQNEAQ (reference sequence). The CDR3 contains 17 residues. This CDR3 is CASSTPGQGASGYGYTF. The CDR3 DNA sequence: TGTGCCAGCAGCACCCCGGGACAGGGGGCAAGTGGCTATGGCTACACCTTC. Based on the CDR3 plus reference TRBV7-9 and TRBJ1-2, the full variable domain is DTGVSQNPRHKITKRGQNVTFRCDPISEHNRLYWYRQTLGQGPEFLTYFQNEAQLEKSRLLSDRFSAERPKGSFSTLEIQRTEQGDSAMYLCASSTPGQGASGYGYTFGSGTRLTVV.

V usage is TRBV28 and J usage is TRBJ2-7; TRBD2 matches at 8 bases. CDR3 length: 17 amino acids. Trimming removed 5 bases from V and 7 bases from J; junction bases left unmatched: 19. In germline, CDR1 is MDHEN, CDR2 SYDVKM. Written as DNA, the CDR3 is TGTGCCAGCAGTCCCCATGGGAGGGTAGCGGGGACTACAGAGCAGTACTTC. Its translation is CASSPHGRVAGTTEQYF.

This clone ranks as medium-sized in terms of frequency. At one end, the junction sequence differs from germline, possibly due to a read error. The CDR3 bases are TGTGCCAGCTCCCGGACAGGATATTACAGTGAGCAGTTCTTC. Its translation is CASSRTGYYSEQFF. J is TRBJ2-1 and V is TRBV18, with TRBD1 matching 7 bases. Germline-derived CDR1 and CDR2 are KGHSH and LQKENI. This CDR3 contains 14 residues.

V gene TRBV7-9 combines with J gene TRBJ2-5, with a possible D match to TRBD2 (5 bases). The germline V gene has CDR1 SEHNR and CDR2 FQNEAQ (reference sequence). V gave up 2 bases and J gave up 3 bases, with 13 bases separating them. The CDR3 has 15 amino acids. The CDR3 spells CASSLPDLREETQYF. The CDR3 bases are TGTGCCAGCAGCTTACCGGACTTACGGGAAGAGACCCAGTACTTC.

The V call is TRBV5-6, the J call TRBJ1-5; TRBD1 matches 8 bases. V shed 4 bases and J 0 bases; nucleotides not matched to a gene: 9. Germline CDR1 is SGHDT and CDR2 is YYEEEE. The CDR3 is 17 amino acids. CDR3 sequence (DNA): TGTGCCAGCAGCACTAACAGGGGGTTGTATAGCAATCAGCCCCAGCATTTT. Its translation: CASSTNRGLYSNQPQHF.

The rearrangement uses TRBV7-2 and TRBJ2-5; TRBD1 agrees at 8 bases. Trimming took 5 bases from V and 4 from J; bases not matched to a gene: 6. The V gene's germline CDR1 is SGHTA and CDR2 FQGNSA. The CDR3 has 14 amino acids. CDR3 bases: TGTGCCAGCAGCATTCAGGGGGCGGGAGAGACCCAGTACTTC. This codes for CASSIQGAGETQYF.

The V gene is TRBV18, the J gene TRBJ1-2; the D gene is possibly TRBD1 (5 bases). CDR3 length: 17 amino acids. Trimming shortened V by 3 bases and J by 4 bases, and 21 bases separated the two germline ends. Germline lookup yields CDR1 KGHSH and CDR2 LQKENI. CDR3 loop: CASSPSVAGPRGYGYTF. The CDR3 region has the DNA TGTGCCAGCTCACCCTCTGTTGCGGGACCGCGGGGCTATGGCTACACCTTC.

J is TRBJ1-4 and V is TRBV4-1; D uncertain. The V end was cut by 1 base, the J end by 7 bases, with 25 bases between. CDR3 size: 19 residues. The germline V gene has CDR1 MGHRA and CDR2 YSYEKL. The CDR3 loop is CASSQGSEEVYGKGEKLFF. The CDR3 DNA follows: TGCGCCAGCAGCCAAGGTTCGGAGGAGGTATATGGGAAAGGTGAAAAACTGTTTTTT.

In DNA form, the CDR3 reads TGTGCCAACAAACCACGACAGGACACTGAAGCTTTCTTT. Its translation is CANKPRQDTEAFF. The chain joins TRBV2 to TRBJ1-1; D possibly corresponds to TRBD1 (6 bases). CDR3 length equals 13 residues. The germline V gene has CDR1 SNHLY and CDR2 FYNNEI. The V gene lost 10 bases and the J gene lost 3 bases, with 15 bases spanning the gap. The entire variable domain, with the rest obtained from reference TRBV2 and TRBJ1-1, is as follows: EPEVTQTPSHQVTQMGQEVILRCVPISNHLYFYWYRQILGQKVEFLVSFYNNEISEKSEIFDDQFSVERPDGSNFTLKIRSTKLEDSAMYFCANKPRQDTEAFFGQGTRLTVV.